This T cell receptor (beta chain) was observed in a study of cytomegalovirus exposure and HLA in healthy donors. V lost 4 bases and J 4 bases, leaving 13 bases between the germline ends. CDR1 MNHEY and CDR2 SMNVEV come from the germline V gene (reference sequence). The length of the CDR3 is 14 residues. This PCR relied on a set of 60 Vbeta primers and 13 Jbeta primers. Profiling relied on immunoSEQ multiplex PCR, and the TCRdb table lists in-frame clones only, not all of them. The sample features around 74,000 clones, with about 4.6% in its top ten. This clonotype originated in a man aged 30-40 years in good health and CMV-seronegative. The sequenced material came from PBMCs. The J gene is TRBJ1-1, the V gene TRBV27; the D gene is possibly TRBD1 (5 bases). The CDR3 protein is CASSSYAGITEAFF. The CDR3 region has the DNA TGTGCCAGCAGTTCCTATGCAGGGATCACTGAAGCTTTCTTT.